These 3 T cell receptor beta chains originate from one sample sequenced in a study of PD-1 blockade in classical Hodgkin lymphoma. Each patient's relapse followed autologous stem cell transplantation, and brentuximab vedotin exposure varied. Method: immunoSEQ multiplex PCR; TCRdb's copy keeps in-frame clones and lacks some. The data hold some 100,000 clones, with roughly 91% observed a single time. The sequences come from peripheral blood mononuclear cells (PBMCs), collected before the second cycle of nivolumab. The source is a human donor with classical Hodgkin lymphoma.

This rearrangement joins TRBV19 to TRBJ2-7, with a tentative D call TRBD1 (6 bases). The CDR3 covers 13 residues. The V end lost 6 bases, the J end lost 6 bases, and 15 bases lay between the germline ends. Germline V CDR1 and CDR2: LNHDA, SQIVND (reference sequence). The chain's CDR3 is CASRSSDSREQYF. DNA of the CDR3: TGTGCCAGTAGGTCCTCGGACAGTCGCGAGCAGTACTTC.

The CDR3 DNA is TGTGCCAGCAGCTCGGGACAGCCGTATGGCTACACCTTC. Amino acids: CASSSGQPYGYTF. The chain links TRBV5-4 to TRBJ1-2, with 7 positions matching TRBD1. Trimming removed 3 bases from V and 5 bases from J; junction bases left unmatched: 4. Germline loops: CDR1 SGHNT, CDR2 YYREEE (reference sequence). This CDR3 is 13 amino acids long.

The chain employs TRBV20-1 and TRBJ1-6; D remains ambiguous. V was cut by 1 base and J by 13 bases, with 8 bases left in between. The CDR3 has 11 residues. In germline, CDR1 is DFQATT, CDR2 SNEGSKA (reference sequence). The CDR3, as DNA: TGCAGTGCTAGAGTCGGGGTTCCCCTCCACTTT. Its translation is CSARVGVPLHF.